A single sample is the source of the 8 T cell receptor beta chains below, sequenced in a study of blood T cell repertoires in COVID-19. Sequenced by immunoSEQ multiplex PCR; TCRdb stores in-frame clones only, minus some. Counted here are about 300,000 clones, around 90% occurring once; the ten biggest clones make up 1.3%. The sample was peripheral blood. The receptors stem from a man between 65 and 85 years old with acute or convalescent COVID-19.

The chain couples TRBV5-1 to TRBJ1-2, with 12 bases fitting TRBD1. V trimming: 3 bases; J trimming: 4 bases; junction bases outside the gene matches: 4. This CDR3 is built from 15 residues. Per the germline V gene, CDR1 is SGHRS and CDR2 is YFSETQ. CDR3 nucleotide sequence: TGCGCCAGCAGCTGGGGACAGGGGGCCACCTATGGCTACACCTTC. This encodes CASSWGQGATYGYTF. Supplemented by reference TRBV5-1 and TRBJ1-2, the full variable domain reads KAGVTQTPRYLIKTRGQQVTLSCSPISGHRSVSWYQQTPGQGLQFLFEYFSETQRNKGNFPGRFSGRQFSNSRSEMNVSTLELGDSALYLCASSWGQGATYGYTFGSGTRLTVV.

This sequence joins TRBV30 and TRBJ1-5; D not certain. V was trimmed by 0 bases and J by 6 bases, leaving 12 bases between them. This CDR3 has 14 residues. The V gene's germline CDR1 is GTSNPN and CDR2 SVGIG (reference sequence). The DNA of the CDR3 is TGTGCCTGGAGTGTACAAGGAGGGATTCAGCCCCAGCATTTT. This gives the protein CAWSVQGGIQPQHF.

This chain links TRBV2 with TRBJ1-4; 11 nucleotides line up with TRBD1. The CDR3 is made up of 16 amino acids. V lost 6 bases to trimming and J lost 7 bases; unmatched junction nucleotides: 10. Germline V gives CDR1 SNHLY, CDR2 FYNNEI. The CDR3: CASRRETGTGGEKLFF. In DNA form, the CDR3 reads TGTGCCAGCAGGAGGGAAACCGGGACAGGGGGTGAAAAACTGTTTTTT.

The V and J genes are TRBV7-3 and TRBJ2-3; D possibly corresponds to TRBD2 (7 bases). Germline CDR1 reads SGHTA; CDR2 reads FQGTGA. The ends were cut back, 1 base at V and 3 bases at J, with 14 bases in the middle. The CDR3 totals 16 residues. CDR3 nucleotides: TGTGCCAGCAGCTTAATCGAGGGGGGGAGGACAGATACGCAGTATTTT. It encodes CASSLIEGGRTDTQYF.

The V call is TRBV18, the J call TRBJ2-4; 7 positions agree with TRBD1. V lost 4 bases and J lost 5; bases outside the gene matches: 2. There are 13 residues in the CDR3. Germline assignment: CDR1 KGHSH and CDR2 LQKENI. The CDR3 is CASSQGAQNIQYF. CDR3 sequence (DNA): TGTGCCAGCTCACAGGGGGCGCAAAACATTCAGTACTTC.

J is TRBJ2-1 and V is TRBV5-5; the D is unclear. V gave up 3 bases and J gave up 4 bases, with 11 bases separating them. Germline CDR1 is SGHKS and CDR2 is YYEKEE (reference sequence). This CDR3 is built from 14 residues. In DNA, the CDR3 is TGTGCCAGCAGCTCCCCACTTTTATACAATGAGCAGTTCTTC. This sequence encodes CASSSPLLYNEQFF. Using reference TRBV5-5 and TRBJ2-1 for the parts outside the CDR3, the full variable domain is DAGVTQSPTHLIKTRGQQVTLRCSPISGHKSVSWYQQVLGQGPQFIFQYYEKEERGRGNFPDRFSARQFPNYSSELNVNALLLGDSALYLCASSSPLLYNEQFFGPGTRLTVL.

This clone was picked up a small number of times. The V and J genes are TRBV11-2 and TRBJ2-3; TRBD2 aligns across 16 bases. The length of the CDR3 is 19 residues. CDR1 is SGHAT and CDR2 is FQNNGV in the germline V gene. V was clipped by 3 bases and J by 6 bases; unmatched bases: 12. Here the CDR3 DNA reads TGTGCCAGCAGCTTGCAACCGGGACTAGCGGGAGGGCCTTATGATACGCAGTATTTT. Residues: CASSLQPGLAGGPYDTQYF.

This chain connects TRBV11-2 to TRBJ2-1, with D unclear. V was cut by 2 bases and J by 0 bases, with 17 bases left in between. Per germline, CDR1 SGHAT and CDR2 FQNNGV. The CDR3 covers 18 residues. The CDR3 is CASSLKRTFRSSYNEQFF. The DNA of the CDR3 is TGTGCCAGCAGCTTAAAGAGAACTTTCCGAAGCTCCTACAATGAGCAGTTCTTC.